Sequencing of this T cell receptor beta chain was carried out in a study of cytomegalovirus exposure and HLA in healthy donors. The wider study: Counted in an early data release were 85 million or so unique TCRs from HLA-typed donors.

General study findings and limits: In a later analysis, TCR beta V- and J-gene trimming showed a link to a missense DCLRE1C variant. Accounts indicate the classifier identified cytomegalovirus status with strong specificity and sensitivity. Likely technical artifact: a cluster of highly shared sequence variants.

CDR1 and CDR2 (germline): MNHEY, SMNVEV (reference sequence). The germline V and J ends were trimmed by 5 bases and 1 base, with 21 bases remaining between them. There are 17 residues in the CDR3. This PCR relied on a set of 60 Vbeta primers and 13 Jbeta primers. The repertoire was sequenced with immunoSEQ multiplex PCR; TCRdb's copy has only in-frame clones and lacks some. The data show around 120,000 clones, with about 75% seen just once and 30% held by the top ten. Comments on this clone: Its antigen is currently unknown.

The sequence came from a man between 60 and 75 years old in good health and CMV-seropositive. Specimen: PBMCs. The chain combines TRBV27 with TRBJ2-7; tentatively, D is TRBD2 (5 bases). The DNA of the CDR3 is TGTGCCAGCAGTAAGAGGTTCCGCATGGGAGCATCCTACGAGCAGTACTTC. As protein: CASSKRFRMGASYEQYF.